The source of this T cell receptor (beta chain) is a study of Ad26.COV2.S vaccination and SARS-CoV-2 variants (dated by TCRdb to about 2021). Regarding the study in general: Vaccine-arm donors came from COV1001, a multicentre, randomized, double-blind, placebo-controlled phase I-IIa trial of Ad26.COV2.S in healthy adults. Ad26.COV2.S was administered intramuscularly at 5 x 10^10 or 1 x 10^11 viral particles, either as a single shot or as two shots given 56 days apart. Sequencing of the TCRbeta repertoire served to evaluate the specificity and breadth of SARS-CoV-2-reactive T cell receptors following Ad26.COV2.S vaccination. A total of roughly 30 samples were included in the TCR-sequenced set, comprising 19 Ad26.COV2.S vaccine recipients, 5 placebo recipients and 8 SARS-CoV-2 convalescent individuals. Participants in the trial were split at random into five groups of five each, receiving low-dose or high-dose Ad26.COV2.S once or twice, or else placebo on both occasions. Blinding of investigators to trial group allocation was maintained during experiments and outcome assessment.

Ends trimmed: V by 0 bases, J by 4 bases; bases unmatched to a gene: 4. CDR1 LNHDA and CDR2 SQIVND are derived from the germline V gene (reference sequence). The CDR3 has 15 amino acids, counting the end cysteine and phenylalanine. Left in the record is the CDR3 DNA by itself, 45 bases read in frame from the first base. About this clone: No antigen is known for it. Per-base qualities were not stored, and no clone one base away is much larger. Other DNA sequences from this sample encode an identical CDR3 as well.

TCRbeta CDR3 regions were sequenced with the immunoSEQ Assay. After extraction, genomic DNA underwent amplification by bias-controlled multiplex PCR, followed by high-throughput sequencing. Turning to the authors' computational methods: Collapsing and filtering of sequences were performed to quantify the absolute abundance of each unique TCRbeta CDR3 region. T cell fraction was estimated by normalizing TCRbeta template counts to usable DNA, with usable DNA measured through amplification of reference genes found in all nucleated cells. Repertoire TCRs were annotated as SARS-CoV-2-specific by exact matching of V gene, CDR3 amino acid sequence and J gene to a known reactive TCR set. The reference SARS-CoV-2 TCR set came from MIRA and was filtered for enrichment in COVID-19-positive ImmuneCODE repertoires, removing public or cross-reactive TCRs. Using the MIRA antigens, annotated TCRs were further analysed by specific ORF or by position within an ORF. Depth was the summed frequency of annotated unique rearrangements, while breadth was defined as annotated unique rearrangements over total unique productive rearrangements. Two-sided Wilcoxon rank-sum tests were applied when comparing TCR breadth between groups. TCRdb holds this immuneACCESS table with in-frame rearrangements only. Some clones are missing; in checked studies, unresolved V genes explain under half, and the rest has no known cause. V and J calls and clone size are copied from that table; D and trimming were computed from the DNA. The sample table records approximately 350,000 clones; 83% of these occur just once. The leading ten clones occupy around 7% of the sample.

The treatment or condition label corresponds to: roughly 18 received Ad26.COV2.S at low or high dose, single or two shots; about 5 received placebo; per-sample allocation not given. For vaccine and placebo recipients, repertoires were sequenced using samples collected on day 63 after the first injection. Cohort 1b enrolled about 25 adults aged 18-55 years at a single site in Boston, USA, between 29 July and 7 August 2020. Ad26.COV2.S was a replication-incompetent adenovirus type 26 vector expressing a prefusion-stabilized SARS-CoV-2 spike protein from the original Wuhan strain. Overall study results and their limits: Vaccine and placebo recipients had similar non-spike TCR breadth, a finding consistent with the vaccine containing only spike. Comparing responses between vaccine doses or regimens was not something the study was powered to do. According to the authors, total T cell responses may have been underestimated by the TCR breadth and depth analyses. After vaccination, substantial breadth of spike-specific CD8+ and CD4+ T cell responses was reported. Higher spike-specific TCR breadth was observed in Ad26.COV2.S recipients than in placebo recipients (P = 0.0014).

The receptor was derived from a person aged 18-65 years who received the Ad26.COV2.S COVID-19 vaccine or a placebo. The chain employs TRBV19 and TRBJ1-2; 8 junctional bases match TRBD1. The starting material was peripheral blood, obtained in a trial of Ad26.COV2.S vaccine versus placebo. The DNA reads TGTGCCAGTAGTATAGACGGACAGGGAGGCTATGGCTACACCTTC. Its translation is CASSIDGQGGYGYTF.